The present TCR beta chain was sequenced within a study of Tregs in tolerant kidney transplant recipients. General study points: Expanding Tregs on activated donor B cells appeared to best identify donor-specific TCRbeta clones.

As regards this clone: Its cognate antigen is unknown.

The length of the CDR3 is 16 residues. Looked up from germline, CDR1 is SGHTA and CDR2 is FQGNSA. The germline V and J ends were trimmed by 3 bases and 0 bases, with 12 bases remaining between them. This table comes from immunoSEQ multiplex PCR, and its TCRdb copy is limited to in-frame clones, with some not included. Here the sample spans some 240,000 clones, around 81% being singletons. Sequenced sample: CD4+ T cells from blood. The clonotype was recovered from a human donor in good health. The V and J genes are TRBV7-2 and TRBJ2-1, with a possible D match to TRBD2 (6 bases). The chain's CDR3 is CASSLAAAGSYNEQFF. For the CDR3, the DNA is TGTGCCAGCAGCTTGGCGGCAGCGGGCTCCTACAATGAGCAGTTCTTC.